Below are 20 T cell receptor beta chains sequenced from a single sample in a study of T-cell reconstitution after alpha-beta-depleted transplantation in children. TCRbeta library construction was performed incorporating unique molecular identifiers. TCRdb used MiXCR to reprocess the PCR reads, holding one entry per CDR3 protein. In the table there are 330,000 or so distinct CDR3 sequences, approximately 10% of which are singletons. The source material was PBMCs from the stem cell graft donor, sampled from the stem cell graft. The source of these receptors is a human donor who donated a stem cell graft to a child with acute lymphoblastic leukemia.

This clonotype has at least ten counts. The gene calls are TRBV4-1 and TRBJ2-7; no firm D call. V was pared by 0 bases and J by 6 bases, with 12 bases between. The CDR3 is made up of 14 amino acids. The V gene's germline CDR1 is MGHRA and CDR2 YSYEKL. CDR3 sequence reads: CASSQEPGWVEQYF. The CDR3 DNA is TGCGCCAGCAGCCAAGAACCCGGGTGGGTCGAGCAGTACTTC.

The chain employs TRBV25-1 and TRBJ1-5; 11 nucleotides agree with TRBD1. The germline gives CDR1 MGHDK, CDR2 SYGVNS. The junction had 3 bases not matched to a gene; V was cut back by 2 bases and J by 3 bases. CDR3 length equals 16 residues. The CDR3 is CASSEGTGGDNQPQHF. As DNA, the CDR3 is TGTGCCAGCAGTGAAGGGACAGGGGGGGACAATCAGCCCCAGCATTTT. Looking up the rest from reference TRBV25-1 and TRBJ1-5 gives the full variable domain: EADIYQTPRYLVIGTGKKITLECSQTMGHDKMYWYQQDPGMELHLIHYSYGVNSTEKGDLSSESTVSRIRTEHFPLTLESARPSHTSQYLCASSEGTGGDNQPQHFGDGTRLSIL.

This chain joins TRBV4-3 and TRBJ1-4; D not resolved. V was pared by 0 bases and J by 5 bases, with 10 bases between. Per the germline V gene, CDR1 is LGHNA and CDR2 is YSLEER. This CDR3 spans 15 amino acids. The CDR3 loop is CASSQDGRVNEKLFF. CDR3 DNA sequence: TGCGCCAGCAGCCAAGATGGGCGGGTAAATGAAAAACTGTTTTTT.

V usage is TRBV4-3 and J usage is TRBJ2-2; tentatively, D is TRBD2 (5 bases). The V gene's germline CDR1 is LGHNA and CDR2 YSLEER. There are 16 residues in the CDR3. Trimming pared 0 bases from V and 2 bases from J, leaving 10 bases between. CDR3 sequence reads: CASSQDTEGNTGELFF. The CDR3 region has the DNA TGCGCCAGCAGCCAAGATACCGAGGGTAACACCGGGGAGCTGTTTTTT.

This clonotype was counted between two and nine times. The CDR3 region is CASSLGQKNIQYF. DNA of the CDR3: TGTGCCAGCAGTTTAGGCCAGAAAAACATTCAGTACTTC. The gene calls are TRBV12-3 or TRBV12-4 and TRBJ2-4, with unresolved D. There are 13 residues in the CDR3. V lost 1 base and J 4 bases, leaving 5 bases between the germline ends.

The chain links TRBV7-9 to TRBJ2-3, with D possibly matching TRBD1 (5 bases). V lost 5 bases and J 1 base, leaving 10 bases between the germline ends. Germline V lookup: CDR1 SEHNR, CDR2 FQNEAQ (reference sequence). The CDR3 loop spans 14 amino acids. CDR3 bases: TGTGCCAGCAGCCCTAAAGGGGGCACAGATACGCAGTATTTT. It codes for CASSPKGGTDTQYF.

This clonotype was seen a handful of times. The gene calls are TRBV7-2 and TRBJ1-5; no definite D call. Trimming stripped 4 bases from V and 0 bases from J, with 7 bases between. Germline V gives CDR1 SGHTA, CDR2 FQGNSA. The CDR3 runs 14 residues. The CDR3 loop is CASSSINSNQPQHF. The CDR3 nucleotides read TGTGCCAGCAGCTCCATCAATAGCAATCAGCCCCAGCATTTT.

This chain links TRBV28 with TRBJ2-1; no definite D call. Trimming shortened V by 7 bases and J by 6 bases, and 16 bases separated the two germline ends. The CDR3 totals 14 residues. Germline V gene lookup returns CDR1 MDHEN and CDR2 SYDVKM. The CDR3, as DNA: TGTGCCAGCATCGGATGGGATAGTATCAATGAGCAGTTCTTC. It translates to CASIGWDSINEQFF. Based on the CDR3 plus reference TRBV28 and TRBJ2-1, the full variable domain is DVKVTQSSRYLVKRTGEKVFLECVQDMDHENMFWYRQDPGLGLRLIYFSYDVKMKEKGDIPEGYSVSREKKERFSLILESASTNQTSMYLCASIGWDSINEQFFGPGTRLTVL.

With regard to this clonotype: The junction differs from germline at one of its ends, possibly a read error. DNA for the CDR3: TGCAACGTTGCCGGTTTCGAAACTAGCGGGGTCATCTACGAGCAGTACTTC. Encoded protein: CNVAGFETSGVIYEQYF. V gene TRBV29-1 combines with J gene TRBJ2-7, with 10 bases aligning to TRBD2. The CDR3 has 17 amino acids. Germline V gives CDR1 SQVTM, CDR2 ANQGSEA.

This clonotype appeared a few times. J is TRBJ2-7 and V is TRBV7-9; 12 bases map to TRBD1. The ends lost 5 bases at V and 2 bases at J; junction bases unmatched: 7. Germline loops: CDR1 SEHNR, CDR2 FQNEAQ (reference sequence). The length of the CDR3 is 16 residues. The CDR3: CASSSGTGGLTYEQYF. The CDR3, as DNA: TGTGCCAGCAGCAGCGGGACAGGGGGCCTAACCTACGAGCAGTACTTC.

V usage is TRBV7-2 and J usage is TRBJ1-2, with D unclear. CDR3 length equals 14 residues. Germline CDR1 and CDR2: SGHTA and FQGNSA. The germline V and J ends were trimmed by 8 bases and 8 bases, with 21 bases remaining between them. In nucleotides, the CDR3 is TGTGCCAGCGGGCCGGTTGGCAGCCTGAGGGGCTACACCTTC. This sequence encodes CASGPVGSLRGYTF.

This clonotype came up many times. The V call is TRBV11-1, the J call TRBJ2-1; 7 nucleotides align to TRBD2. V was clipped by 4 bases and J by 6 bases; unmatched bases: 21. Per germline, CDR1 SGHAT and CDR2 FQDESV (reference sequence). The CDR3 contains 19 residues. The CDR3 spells CASSSLAGALPSSGNEQFF. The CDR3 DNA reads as TGTGCCAGCAGCTCCTTGGCGGGAGCCTTACCTAGTTCCGGCAATGAGCAGTTCTTC.

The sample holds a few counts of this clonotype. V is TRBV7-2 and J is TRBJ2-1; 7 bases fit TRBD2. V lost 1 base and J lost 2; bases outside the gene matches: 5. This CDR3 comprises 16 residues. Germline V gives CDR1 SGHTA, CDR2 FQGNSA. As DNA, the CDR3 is TGTGCCAGCAGCTTAGTCCGGGAGGTGCCCTACAATGAGCAGTTCTTC. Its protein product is CASSLVREVPYNEQFF.

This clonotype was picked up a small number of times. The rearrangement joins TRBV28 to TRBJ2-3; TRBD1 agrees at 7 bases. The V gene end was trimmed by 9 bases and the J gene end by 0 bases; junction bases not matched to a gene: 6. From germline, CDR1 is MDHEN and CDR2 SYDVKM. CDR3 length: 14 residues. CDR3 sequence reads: CASQGVQSTDTQYF. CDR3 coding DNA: TGTGCCAGTCAGGGGGTCCAGAGCACAGATACGCAGTATTTT.

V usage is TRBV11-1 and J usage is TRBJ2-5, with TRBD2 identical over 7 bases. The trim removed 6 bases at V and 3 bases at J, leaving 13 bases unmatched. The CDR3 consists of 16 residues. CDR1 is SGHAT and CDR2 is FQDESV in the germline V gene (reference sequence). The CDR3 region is CASSDGGSRRKETQYF. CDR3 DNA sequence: TGTGCCAGCAGTGACGGGGGGTCACGACGCAAAGAGACCCAGTACTTC.

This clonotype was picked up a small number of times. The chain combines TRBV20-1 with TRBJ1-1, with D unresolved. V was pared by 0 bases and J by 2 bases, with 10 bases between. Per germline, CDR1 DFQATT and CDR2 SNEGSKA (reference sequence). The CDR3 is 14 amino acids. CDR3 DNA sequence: TGCAGTGCTAGAGAGGGGATGCTAAACACTGAAGCTTTCTTT. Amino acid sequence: CSAREGMLNTEAFF.

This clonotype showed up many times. DNA for the CDR3: TGTGTCCCCGGGACGACGGACGGGGAGCAGTACTTC. Its protein product is CVPGTTDGEQYF. The J gene is TRBJ2-7, the V gene TRBV7-9; TRBD1 or TRBD2 may be the D gene (5 bases each). Germline CDR1 reads SEHNR; CDR2 reads FQNEAQ (reference sequence). The CDR3 covers 12 residues.

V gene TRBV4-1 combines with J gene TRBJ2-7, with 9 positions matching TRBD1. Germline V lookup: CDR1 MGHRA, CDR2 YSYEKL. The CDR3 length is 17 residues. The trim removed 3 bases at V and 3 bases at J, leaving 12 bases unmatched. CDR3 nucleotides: TGCGCCAGCAGCCAGGGGGGCGGACAGGGGAAGAACTACGAGCAGTACTTC. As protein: CASSQGGGQGKNYEQYF.

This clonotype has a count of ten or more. CDR3 sequence (DNA): TGTGCCAGCAGTCGGACTAGATTTTTCTACGAGCAGTACTTC. Translation gives CASSRTRFFYEQYF. The chain couples TRBV28 to TRBJ2-7; TRBD2 matches at 7 bases. The CDR3 contains 14 residues. The germline gives CDR1 MDHEN, CDR2 SYDVKM. The V and J ends lost 5 bases and 3 bases, in that order; junction bases with no gene match: 7.

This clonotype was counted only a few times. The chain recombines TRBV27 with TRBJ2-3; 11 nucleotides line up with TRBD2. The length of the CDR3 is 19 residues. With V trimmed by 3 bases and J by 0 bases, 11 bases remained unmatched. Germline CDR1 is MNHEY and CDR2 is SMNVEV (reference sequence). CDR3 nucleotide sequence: TGTGCCAGCAGTTTTCTCCCCCCGGGACTAGCGGCTAGCACAGATACGCAGTATTTT. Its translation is CASSFLPPGLAASTDTQYF.